Listed below are T cell receptor beta chains from one sample, sequenced in a study of blood T cell repertoires in COVID-19. Sequencing was performed with immunoSEQ multiplex PCR; in TCRdb, only in-frame clones are kept and a portion is missing. The sample yields 15,000 to 20,000 clones, about 85% seen once. The sample taken for sequencing was peripheral blood. These TCRs come from a human donor in a cohort sampled during active COVID-19. Each CDR3 is given with its conserved first and last residue. Fields, in order: clone size, V gene, J gene, D gene, CDR3 DNA, CDR3 protein. D genes are given only for firm matches. Size tells how often a clone was seen (once, few, many) or the class of an expanded clone, and some rows leave it out.

-	TRBV5-1	TRBJ2-1	TRBD2	TGCGCCAGCAGCAGTGGACTAGCGGGGGATGAGCAGTTCTTC	CASSSGLAGDEQFF
-	TRBV3-1/TRBV3-2	TRBJ2-5	-	TGTGCCAGCAGCCGACAACCACTAGGAACAGAGACCCAGTACTTC	CASSRQPLGTETQYF
once	TRBV7-9	TRBJ2-2	-	TGTGCCAGCAGCGGGGGGAAATCCGGGGAGCTGTTTTTT	CASSGGKSGELFF
-	TRBV19	TRBJ1-5	TRBD1	TGTGCCAGTAGCCGGGGGCAGGGGGCTGAGCCCCAGCATTTT	CASSRGQGAEPQHF
-	TRBV7-9	TRBJ1-5	-	TGTGCCAGCAGCCAGCCCCTACAGGGATCGGATCAGCCCCAGCATTTT	CASSQPLQGSDQPQHF
-	TRBV20-1	TRBJ1-2	TRBD1	TGCAGTGCTCGGACAGGGGCTGGCTACACCTTC	CSARTGAGYTF
-	TRBV15	TRBJ1-3	-	TGTGCCACCAGCGGCCGGGAGGGGGGCGGAAACACCATATATTTT	CATSGREGGGNTIYF
-	TRBV11-2	TRBJ1-5	-	TGTGCCAGCAGCTTGGGGAGCAGCAATCAGCCCCAGCATTTT	CASSLGSSNQPQHF
-	TRBV9	TRBJ1-1	-	TGTGCCAGCAGCCGGGGGGGTTACACTGAAGCTTTCTTT	CASSRGGYTEAFF
-	TRBV4-1	TRBJ2-7	TRBD1	TGCGCCAGCAGCCAGGACTCAGCAGGGGGCTTCTCCTACGAGCAGTACTTC	CASSQDSAGGFSYEQYF
-	TRBV5-1	TRBJ2-1	-	TGCGCCAGCAGCTTGGGCGGGGACGGATACAATGAGCAGTTCTTC	CASSLGGDGYNEQFF
-	TRBV3-1/TRBV3-2	TRBJ1-2	TRBD1	TGTGCCAGCAGCCAAGATTCAGGGGGCGGCTATGGCTACACCTTC	CASSQDSGGGYGYTF
-	TRBV5-6	TRBJ2-2	-	TGTGCCAGCAGCTTGACAGGGTCCGGGGAGCTGTTTTTT	CASSLTGSGELFF
-	TRBV2	TRBJ2-5	TRBD1	TGTGCCAGCAGGACAGGGGTTTGGGAAGAGACCCAGTACTTC	CASRTGVWEETQYF
few	TRBV9	TRBJ1-2	-	TGTGCCAGCAGCGAGGCCCGGGAAGGCTACACCTTC	CASSEAREGYTF
-	TRBV27	TRBJ2-6	-	TGTGCCAGCAGTTTATCATACTCTGGGGCCAACGTCCTGACTTTC	CASSLSYSGANVLTF
-	TRBV18	TRBJ2-2	TRBD2	TGTGCCAGCTCATCACCGGGGGGTAACACCGGGGAGCTGTTTTTT	CASSSPGGNTGELFF
-	TRBV6-5	TRBJ1-2	TRBD1	TGTGCCAGCAGCCGGAGACAGGGGAATGGCTACACCTTC	CASSRRQGNGYTF
-	TRBV2	TRBJ1-4	-	TGTGCCAGCAGTGATGGGCAGGGAACTGAAAAACTGTTTTTT	CASSDGQGTEKLFF
-	TRBV6-5	TRBJ1-3	-	TGTGCCAGCAGTTACTCGAGTACCGCGTCTGGAAACACCATATATTTT	CASSYSSTASGNTIYF
-	TRBV18	TRBJ1-2	-	TGTGCCAGCTCACCAGAGGTTGGTGGCTACACCTTC	CASSPEVGGYTF
-	TRBV2	TRBJ1-6	-	TGTGCCAGCAGTGAGAGTCCTCTTCTCTTCAATTCACCCCTCCACTTT	CASSESPLLFNSPLHF
-	TRBV9	TRBJ2-3	TRBD2	TGTGCCAGCAATCAGCGGGGGGCCACAGATACGCAGTATTTT	CASNQRGATDTQYF
-	TRBV12-3/TRBV12-4	TRBJ1-2	-	TGTGCCAGCAGTTTTCAGTCGGGTGGCTACACCTTC	CASSFQSGGYTF
-	TRBV11-2	TRBJ2-7	TRBD2	TGTGCCAGCAGCTTAGGAGGGACTAGACTCTACGAGCAGTACTTC	CASSLGGTRLYEQYF
-	TRBV2	TRBJ1-5	-	TGTGCCAGCAGTCAGGGGAGTCGGGGCAATCAGCCCCAGCATTTT	CASSQGSRGNQPQHF
-	TRBV19	TRBJ1-1	TRBD1	TGTGCCAGTAGTACCTTCGACAGGGGCTCTGGAGCTTTCTTT	CASSTFDRGSGAFF
-	TRBV27	TRBJ1-1	TRBD1	TGTGCCAGGTCCCGACAGGGCTGCACTGAAGCTTTCTTT	CARSRQGCTEAFF
-	TRBV9	TRBJ2-1	-	TGTGCCAGCAGCGGCTCCCTTGATGGGGGGGCCAAAATCAATGAGCAGTTCTTC	CASSGSLDGGAKINEQFF
once	TRBV6-5	TRBJ2-3	-	TGTGCCAGCAGATACAGGGGTGCGGGGCCAGATACGCAGTATTTT	CASRYRGAGPDTQYF
-	TRBV2	TRBJ2-5	TRBD1	TGTGCCAGCAGTGAGAACAGGGGGGTGGCGACCCAGTACTTC	CASSENRGVATQYF
-	TRBV5-1	TRBJ2-7	-	TGCGCCAGCAGCTTGGCCCCAGGGGCTTCCTACGAGCAGTACTTC	CASSLAPGASYEQYF
once	TRBV5-1	TRBJ1-1	TRBD1	TGCGCCAGCAGCTTGGCGTGGGGTCCAGGGGGCATTACTGAAGCTTTCTTT	CASSLAWGPGGITEAFF
-	TRBV2	TRBJ1-4	TRBD1	TGTGCCAGCAGTGAAAGGGAGAGACAGGGCCTTAATGAAAAACTGTTTTTT	CASSERERQGLNEKLFF
-	TRBV5-1	TRBJ1-2	-	TGCGCCAGCAGCTTCGGGAGCCCTAACTATGGCTACACCTTC	CASSFGSPNYGYTF
once	TRBV30	TRBJ1-1	TRBD1	TGTGCCTGGAGTGAGCGGACAGGGCGGAACACTGAAGCTTTCTTT	CAWSERTGRNTEAFF
-	TRBV10-3	TRBJ2-1	-	TGTGCCATCAGTGCCTCTTGGGCAGAAGGGGGGGATGAGCAGTTCTTC	CAISASWAEGGDEQFF
-	TRBV6-5	TRBJ2-7	TRBD1	TGTGCCAGCACTCCGGGGACAGGGCCCTACGAGCAGTACTTC	CASTPGTGPYEQYF
-	TRBV5-1	TRBJ2-5	-	TGCGCCAGCAGCTTGGGCGGGGGCGGGTCCCAAGAGACCCAGTACTTC	CASSLGGGGSQETQYF
-	TRBV11-2	TRBJ1-2	-	TGTGCCAGCAGCTCCGAGGGGGATGGCTACACCTTC	CASSSEGDGYTF
-	TRBV5-1	TRBJ2-1	TRBD1	TGCGCCAGCAGCACTCCGGGACAGGGTTTTGATGAGCAGTTCTTC	CASSTPGQGFDEQFF
-	TRBV5-1	TRBJ2-5	-	TGCGCCAGCAGCTTGTCCAGCGGACTACAAGAGACCCAGTACTTC	CASSLSSGLQETQYF
-	TRBV6-4	TRBJ1-4	-	TGTGCCAGCAGTGTCGCAGGGGTTAATGAAAAACTGTTTTTT	CASSVAGVNEKLFF
once	TRBV27	TRBJ2-1	-	TGTGCCAGCAGTTTAGGAGAAGCTTTTCCGAATGAGCAGTTCTTC	CASSLGEAFPNEQFF
-	TRBV2	TRBJ2-5	TRBD2	TGTGCCAGCCAGACTAGCGGGGAAGAGACCCAGTACTTC	CASQTSGEETQYF
-	TRBV3-1/TRBV3-2	TRBJ1-1	-	TGTGCCAGCAGCCAAGCCGGCGAGGGTGAAGCTTTCTTT	CASSQAGEGEAFF
-	TRBV20-1	TRBJ1-5	-	TGCAGTGCTAGTGATCCTTTTAATCAGCCCCAGCATTTT	CSASDPFNQPQHF
-	TRBV7-2	TRBJ2-1	-	TGTGCCAGCAGCCGGTGGGGGGATTGGTTCTTC	CASSRWGDWFF
-	TRBV27	TRBJ1-4	TRBD1	TGTGCCAGCAGTCACACAGGGGTTAATGAAAAACTGTTTTTT	CASSHTGVNEKLFF